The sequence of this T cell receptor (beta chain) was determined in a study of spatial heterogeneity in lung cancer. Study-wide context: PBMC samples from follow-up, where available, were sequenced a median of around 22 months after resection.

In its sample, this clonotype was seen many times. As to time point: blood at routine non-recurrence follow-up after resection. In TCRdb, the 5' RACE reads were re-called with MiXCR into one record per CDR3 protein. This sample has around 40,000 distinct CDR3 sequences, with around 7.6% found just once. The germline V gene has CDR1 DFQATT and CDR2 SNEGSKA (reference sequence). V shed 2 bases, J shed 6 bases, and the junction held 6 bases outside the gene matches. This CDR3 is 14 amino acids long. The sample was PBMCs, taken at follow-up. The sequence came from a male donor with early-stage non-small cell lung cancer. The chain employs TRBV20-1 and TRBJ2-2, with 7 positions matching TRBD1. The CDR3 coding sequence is TGCAGTGCTAGACGACAGGGAAATCCCGGGGAGCTGTTTTTT. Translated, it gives CSARRQGNPGELFF.